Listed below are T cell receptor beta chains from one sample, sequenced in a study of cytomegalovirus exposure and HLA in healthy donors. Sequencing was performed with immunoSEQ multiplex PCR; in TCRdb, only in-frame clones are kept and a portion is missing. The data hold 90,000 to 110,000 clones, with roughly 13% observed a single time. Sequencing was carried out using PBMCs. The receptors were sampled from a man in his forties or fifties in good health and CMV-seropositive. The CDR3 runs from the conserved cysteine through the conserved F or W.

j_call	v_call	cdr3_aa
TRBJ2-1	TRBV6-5	CASSSTGNNEQFF
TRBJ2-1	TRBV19	CASSLRQVIINEQFF
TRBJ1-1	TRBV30	CAWSVQSMNTEAFF
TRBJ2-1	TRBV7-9	CASSLALLLLSKNHEQFF
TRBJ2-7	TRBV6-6	CASSQGASLGYEQYF
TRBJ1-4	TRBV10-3	CAISWTATNEKLFF
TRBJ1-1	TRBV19	CASRSAGGITEAFF
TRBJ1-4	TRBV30	CACHRRTNEKLFF
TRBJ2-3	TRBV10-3	CAISLGQTSNTDTQYF
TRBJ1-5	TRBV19	CASSEDRAAQHF
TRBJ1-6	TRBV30	CAWSGRQGSPLHF
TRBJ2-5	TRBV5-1	CASSLAGQQETQYF
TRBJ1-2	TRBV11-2	CASSFGQGAGYGYTF
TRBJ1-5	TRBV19	CASTREGIGNQPQHF
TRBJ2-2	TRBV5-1	CASSLEGSQGEAGELFF
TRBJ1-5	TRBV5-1	CASSSAPGGDQPQHF
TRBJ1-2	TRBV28	CASSPTGVYGYTF
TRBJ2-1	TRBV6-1	CASGAGGGENEQFF
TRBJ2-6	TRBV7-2	CASTRTSGGNSGANVLTF
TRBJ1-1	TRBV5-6	CASSFTGITEAFF
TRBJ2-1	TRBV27	CASSYLSRRNEQFF
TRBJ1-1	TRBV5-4	CASRSYPGYTEAFF
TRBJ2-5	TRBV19	CASSPRTSSYQETQYF
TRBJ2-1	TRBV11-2	CASSLAGIYNEQFF
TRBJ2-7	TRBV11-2	CASSLATFEQYF
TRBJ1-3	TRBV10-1	CAAAYSGNTIYF
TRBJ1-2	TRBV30	CAWSVGPGGYTF
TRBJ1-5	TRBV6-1	CASSERYRGSQPQHF
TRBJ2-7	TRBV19	CASSMGTGGSYEQYF
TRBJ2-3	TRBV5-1	CASSMGQKTDTQYF
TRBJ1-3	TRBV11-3	CASSEPGGNTIYF
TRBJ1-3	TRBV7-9	CASRDREGLGNTIYF
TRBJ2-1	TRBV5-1	CASSLEGGRHRNEQFF
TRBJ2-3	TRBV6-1	CASGQELTDTQYF
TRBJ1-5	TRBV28	CASSSLRAGGNQPQHF
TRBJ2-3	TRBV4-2	CASSQEARLAGSADTQYF
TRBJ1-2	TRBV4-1	CASSQEAAGGRITF
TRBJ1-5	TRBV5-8	CASSLRNQPQHF
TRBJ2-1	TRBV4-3	CASSPSGAANEQFF
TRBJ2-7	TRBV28	CASSKGPGLAGYEQYF
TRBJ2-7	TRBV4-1	CASSAGQGTYEQYF
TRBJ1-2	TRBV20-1	CGGEANYGYTF
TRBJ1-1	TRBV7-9	CASSSQGSGTEAFF
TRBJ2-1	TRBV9	CASSVLAGGIDEQFF
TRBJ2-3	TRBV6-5	CASSKSGLAYTYF
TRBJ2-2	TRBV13	CASSLRFSGSNTGELFF
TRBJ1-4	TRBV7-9	CASSLGRGGEKLFF
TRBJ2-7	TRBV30	CAWSLPRRSEQYF
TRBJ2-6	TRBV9	CASSVPGANVLTF
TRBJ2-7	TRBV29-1	CSVEVPTAPYEQYF
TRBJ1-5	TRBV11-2	CASSLVGSPEVPQHF
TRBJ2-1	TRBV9	CASSSEGRLAGKNEQFF
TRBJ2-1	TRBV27	CASSGLAGTVSHEQFF
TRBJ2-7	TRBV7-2	CASSPSTGTSYEQYF